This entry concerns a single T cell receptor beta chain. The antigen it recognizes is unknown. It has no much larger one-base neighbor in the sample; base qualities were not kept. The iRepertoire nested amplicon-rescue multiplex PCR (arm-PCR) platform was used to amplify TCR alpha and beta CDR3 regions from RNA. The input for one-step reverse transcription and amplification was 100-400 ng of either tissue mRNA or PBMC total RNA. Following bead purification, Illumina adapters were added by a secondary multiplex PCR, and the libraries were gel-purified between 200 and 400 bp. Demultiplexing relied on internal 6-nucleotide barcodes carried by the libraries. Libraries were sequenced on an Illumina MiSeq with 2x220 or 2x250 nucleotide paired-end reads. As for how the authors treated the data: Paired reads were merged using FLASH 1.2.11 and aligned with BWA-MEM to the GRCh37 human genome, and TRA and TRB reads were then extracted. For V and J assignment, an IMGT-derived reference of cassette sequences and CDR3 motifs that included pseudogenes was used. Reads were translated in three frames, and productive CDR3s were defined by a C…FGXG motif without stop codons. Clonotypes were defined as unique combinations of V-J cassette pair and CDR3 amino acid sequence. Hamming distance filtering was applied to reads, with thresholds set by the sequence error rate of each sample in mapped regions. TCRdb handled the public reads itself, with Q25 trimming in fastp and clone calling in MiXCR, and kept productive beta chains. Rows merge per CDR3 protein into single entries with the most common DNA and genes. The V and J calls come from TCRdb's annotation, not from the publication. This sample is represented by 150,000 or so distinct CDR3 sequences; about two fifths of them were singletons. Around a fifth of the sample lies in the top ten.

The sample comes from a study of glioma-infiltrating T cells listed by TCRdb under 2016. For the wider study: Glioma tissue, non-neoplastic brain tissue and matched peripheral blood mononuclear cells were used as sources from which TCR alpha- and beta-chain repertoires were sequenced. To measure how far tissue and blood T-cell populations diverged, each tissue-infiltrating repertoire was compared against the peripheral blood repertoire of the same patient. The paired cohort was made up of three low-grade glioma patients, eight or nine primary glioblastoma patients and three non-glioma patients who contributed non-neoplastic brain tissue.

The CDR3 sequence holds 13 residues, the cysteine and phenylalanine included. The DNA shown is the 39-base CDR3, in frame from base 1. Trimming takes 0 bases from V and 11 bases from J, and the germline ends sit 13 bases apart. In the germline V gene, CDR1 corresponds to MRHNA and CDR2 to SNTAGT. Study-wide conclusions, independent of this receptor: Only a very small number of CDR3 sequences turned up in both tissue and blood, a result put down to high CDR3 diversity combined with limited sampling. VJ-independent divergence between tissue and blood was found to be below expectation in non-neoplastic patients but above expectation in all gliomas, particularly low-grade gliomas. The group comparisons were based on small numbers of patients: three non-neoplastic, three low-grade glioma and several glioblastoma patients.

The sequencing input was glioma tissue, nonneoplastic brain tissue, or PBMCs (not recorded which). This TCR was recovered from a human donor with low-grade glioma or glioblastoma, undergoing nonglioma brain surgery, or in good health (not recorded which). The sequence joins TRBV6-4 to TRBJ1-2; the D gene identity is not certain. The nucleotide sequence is TGTGCCAGCAGTGACTCAGGGAGGGCCTCATACACCTTC. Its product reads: CASSDSGRASYTF.